This TCR beta chain was recovered during a study of post-analysis software for immune sequencing data. General observations from the study: Strong co-clustering by F measure linked samples that shared a preparation batch. Among multiple sclerosis patients, normalized Chao1 diversity was significantly below that of controls. Included in a set of roughly 5 TRBV segments more frequent in patients than controls were TRBV5-6, TRBV5-1 and TRBV20-1.

Germline CDR1 DFQATT, CDR2 SNEGSKA (reference sequence). The CDR3 spans 16 residues. Trimming cost V 0 bases and J 7 bases, with 19 bases left between them. This clonotype was seen a handful of times. Its antigen is undetermined. TCR beta libraries were prepared from cDNA with unique molecular identifiers. There were about 0.85 to 10 million T cells, and around 500,000 cDNA molecules came from them. TCRdb independently ran MiXCR on the PCR reads; one entry per CDR3 protein. The sample holds some 190,000 distinct CDR3 sequences, 25% to 35% seen once. Sequences were obtained from blood. The source of this sequence is a girl aged 2-17 years with multiple sclerosis. The genes are TRBV20-1 and TRBJ2-1; D may be TRBD1 or TRBD2 (5 bases each). The chain's CDR3 is CSARDPSNDEGNEQFF. The CDR3 nucleotides read TGCAGTGCTAGAGATCCGAGCAACGACGAGGGGAATGAGCAGTTCTTC.